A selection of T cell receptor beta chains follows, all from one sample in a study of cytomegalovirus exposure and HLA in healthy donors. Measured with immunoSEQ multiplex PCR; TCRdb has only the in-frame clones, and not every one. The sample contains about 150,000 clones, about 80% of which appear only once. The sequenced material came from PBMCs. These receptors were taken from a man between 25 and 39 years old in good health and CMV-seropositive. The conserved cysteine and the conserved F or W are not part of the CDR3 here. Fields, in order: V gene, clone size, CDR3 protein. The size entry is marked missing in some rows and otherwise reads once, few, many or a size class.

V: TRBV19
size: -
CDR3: ASRLGGSTNEAF

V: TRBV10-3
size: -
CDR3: AISGVGLPGRSYEQY

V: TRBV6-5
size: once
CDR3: ASSLGHSTDTQY

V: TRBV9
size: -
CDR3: ASSVGVSDTQY

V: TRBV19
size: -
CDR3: ASSPPGGRVYEQY

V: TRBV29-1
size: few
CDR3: SVSGGSYEQY

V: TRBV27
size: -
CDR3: ASRAGNYGYT

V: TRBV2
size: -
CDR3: ASRRTGSPEAF

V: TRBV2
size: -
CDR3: ASSAVEGAGTEAF

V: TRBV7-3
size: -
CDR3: ASSRGGTGRKY

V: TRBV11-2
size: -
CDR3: ASSLRLETGGHEQY

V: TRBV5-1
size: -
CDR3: ASSFLQGAPYEQY

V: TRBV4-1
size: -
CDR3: ASSQDRDTTTYEQY

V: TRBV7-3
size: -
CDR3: ASSLSGLGNEQF

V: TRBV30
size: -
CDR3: AWSRMTGTYGYT

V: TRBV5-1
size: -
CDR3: ASSLLRGFDTQY

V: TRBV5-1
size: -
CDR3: ASSLEAEQY

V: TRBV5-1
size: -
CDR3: ASSGGRSGGELF

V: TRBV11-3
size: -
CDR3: ASSLSNRDEQY

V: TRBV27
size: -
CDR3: ASSPVANYGYT

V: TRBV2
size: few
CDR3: ASDSQGNEKLF

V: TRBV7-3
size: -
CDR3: ASSLIGGTSYNEQF

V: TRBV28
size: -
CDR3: ASGGLAYNEQF

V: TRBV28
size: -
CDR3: ASSPPGGDHEQY

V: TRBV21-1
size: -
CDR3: ASSRGDREGTEYGYT

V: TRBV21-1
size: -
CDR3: ASSPPCPGGLYNEQF

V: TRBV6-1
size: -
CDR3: ASTRQGRYGGYT

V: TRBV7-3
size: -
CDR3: ASSLKGTGGPLSSYNEQF

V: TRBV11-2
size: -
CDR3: ASSQDRGPYNEQF

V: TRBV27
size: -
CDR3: ASSLSPGVSYEQY

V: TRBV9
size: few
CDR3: ASSVGTGPNSPLH

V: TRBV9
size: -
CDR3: ASSQGGVSTYEQY

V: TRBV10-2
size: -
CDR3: ASSESWDSPYNEQF

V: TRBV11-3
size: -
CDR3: ASSLGQYNEQF

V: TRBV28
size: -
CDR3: ASRMTGENNEQF

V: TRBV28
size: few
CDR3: ASSLTRGGMDEQY